These T cell receptor beta chains were read from a single sample in a study of T cell responses to AZD1222 COVID-19 vaccine. Profiling relied on immunoSEQ multiplex PCR, and the TCRdb table lists in-frame clones only, not all of them. The sample lists roughly 100,000 clones; approximately 88% were seen once. The source was peripheral blood, collected on day 0 of AZD1222 vaccination. The receptors come from an adult in good health. CDR3s include the opening cysteine and the closing phenylalanine or tryptophan.

CDR3aa	v_gene	j_gene
CASSTGGQFAGNEQFF	TRBV27	TRBJ2-1
CASSARKGRNTEAFF	TRBV2	TRBJ1-1
CAWRPTDRGGSGNQPQHF	TRBV30	TRBJ1-5
CASKRLGAGYTF	TRBV25-1	TRBJ1-2
CASSWGAGGKEQYF	TRBV6-5	TRBJ2-7
CASSERESGTDTQYF	TRBV28	TRBJ2-3
CASSSSGTSSGEQYF	TRBV7-2	TRBJ2-7
CASSPPGTSPYEQYF	TRBV18	TRBJ2-7
CASSLEDRVSYEQYF	TRBV28	TRBJ2-7
CASAVGRVLYNEQFF	TRBV9	TRBJ2-1
CASILTGGAQPQHF	TRBV28	TRBJ1-5
CASSVEGYNSPLHF	TRBV9	TRBJ1-6
CASSFWSGQMNTEAFF	TRBV5-6	TRBJ1-1
CASRLLLSGGRTETQYF	TRBV28	TRBJ2-5
CASSLRGTEAFF	TRBV5-4	TRBJ1-1
CASAPGTVGSGANVLTF	TRBV24-1	TRBJ2-6
CASVRASGRAWDEQFF	TRBV28	TRBJ2-1
CASSRLGGTDTQYF	TRBV6-5	TRBJ2-3
CAWSMGQGLGDTQYF	TRBV30	TRBJ2-3
CAWSRGYEQYF	TRBV30	TRBJ2-7
CASSYAGGAETQYF	TRBV6-5	TRBJ2-5
CASSQVGRGQGDGPQHF	TRBV4-1	TRBJ1-5
CASSLYRSNYGYTF	TRBV7-9	TRBJ1-2
CASSPYYSTDTQYF	TRBV7-2	TRBJ2-3
CASSPGAASGANVLTF	TRBV18	TRBJ2-6
CASSLGPERSGTDTQYF	TRBV7-9	TRBJ2-3
CASSLGPDRGSPLHF	TRBV5-6	TRBJ1-6
CASSFSRVSGNTIYF	TRBV6-5	TRBJ1-3
CAWDRGRGANVLTF	TRBV30	TRBJ2-6
CASSIVDTQYF	TRBV19	TRBJ2-3
CASSLQDMGSPLHF	TRBV5-1	TRBJ1-6
CATSDLGGGARTGELFF	TRBV24-1	TRBJ2-2
CASSLVTGSDTQYF	TRBV5-8	TRBJ2-3
CASSLEGQRGYTF	TRBV5-1	TRBJ1-2
CASSLTRRDTQYF	TRBV27	TRBJ2-3
CASSYDPVRGNYGYTF	TRBV5-5	TRBJ1-2
CASLPGTGELFF	TRBV11-2	TRBJ2-2
CASSQVNGWANTEAFF	TRBV4-3	TRBJ1-1
CASSQEWGTVDGYTF	TRBV4-1	TRBJ1-2
CADSKQGYGYTF	TRBV7-2	TRBJ1-2
CASSPRLIPGNTIYF	TRBV5-6	TRBJ1-3
CASSLRGRETQYF	TRBV7-2	TRBJ2-5
CATKLGAVNTEAFF	TRBV6-5	TRBJ1-1